A selection of T cell receptor beta chains follows, all from one sample in a study of T cell responses to AZD1222 COVID-19 vaccine. The data were produced by immunoSEQ multiplex PCR, yet TCRdb's version contains in-frame clones alone and is incomplete. The sample shows approximately 130,000 clones, over 75% of them seen only once. This specimen consisted of peripheral blood, obtained 28 days after the second dose of the MenACWY control vaccine. Source of these receptors: an adult who received the MenACWY meningococcal vaccine as a control. Both conserved end residues are trimmed from each CDR3. Each record gives: J gene, V gene, clone size, CDR3 protein. Size is stated for part of the rows, as once, few or many counts, or as a class when the clone is expanded.

TRBJ2-3 TRBV5-4 . ASSWGGGDTQY
TRBJ2-1 TRBV10-2 . ASLQGQGQF
TRBJ2-1 TRBV7-8 . ASSLPSSYNEQF
TRBJ1-4 TRBV6-5 . ASRAGSSSEKLF
TRBJ1-2 TRBV30 . AWSVLVAGPGGYT
TRBJ1-2 TRBV24-1 . ATSDFTRIVGYT
TRBJ2-5 TRBV18 . ASSRFGGRAGETQY
TRBJ1-5 TRBV2 . ASSEGSNRDQPQH
TRBJ1-2 TRBV4-1 . ASSQGDETAPGYGYT
TRBJ1-1 TRBV28 . ASSLLTRSEAF
TRBJ1-5 TRBV7-2 . ASSTGTPVQPQH
TRBJ1-2 TRBV6-5 . ASRPGTEDGYT
TRBJ1-2 TRBV5-1 . ASSPNLGGYT
TRBJ2-4 TRBV5-1 . ASSFGQGGNIQY
TRBJ2-7 TRBV12-1 . ASSFGGSIKDYEQY
TRBJ1-6 TRBV10-1 once ASNRECSPLH
TRBJ1-4 TRBV24-1 . ATSDAGATNEKLF
TRBJ2-2 TRBV6-4 . ASSDSEQNTGELF
TRBJ2-1 TRBV11-2 . ASSFFSNEQF
TRBJ1-1 TRBV11-2 . ASSLAAQWGTEAF
TRBJ1-6 TRBV28 few ASSLAGVDSPLH
TRBJ1-1 TRBV19 . ASSIGIGPNTEAF
TRBJ1-2 TRBV7-9 . ASSLRGTDGYT
TRBJ2-3 TRBV5-1 . ASSSDVGQVSW
TRBJ1-1 TRBV11-3 . ASSLQGGSEAF